The 4 T cell receptor beta chains presented below share a single source sample, sequenced in a study of blood T cell repertoires in COVID-19. The repertoire was sequenced with immunoSEQ multiplex PCR; TCRdb's copy has only in-frame clones and lacks some. Found here are approximately 150,000 clones, around 90% of them singletons; the top ten hold roughly 4.5%. Sequences were obtained from peripheral blood. The receptors stem from a man between 18 and 35 years old with COVID-19, enrolled during active disease.

The V call is TRBV29-1, the J call TRBJ1-1, with D possibly TRBD1 on 5 matching bases. Germline V gene data show CDR1 as SQVTM and CDR2 as ANQGSEA. Deletions cut 8 bases from V and 1 base from J, with 20 bases between. The CDR3 is 15 amino acids. DNA of the CDR3: TGCAGCTCTGGAAGACTCCTTGGGGCGAACACTGAAGCTTTCTTT. Translated: CSSGRLLGANTEAFF.

This chain uses TRBV3-1 (or the pseudogene TRBV3-2) with TRBJ1-5; 7 bases match TRBD1. The CDR3 covers 17 residues. The J segment lost 3 bases and the V segment lost 4 bases, leaving 12 bases of the junction unmatched. CDR1 and CDR2 (germline): LGHDT, YNNKEL (reference sequence). The CDR3 DNA reads TGTGCCAGCAGCCCAGGCCTAGCGACAGGGACCAATCAGCCCCAGCATTTT. It encodes CASSPGLATGTNQPQHF.

This chain connects TRBV4-3 to TRBJ2-7; TRBD1 is a possible D gene (6 bases). CDR1 LGHNA and CDR2 YSLEER come from the germline V gene. The CDR3 spans 15 residues. V was shortened by 1 base and J by 3 bases, with 13 bases between the two germline ends. The CDR3 DNA follows: TGCGCCAGCAGCCAAGCCAGGGGAGCCCACTACGAGCAGTACTTC. Amino acid sequence: CASSQARGAHYEQYF.

The V and J genes are TRBV4-1 and TRBJ1-1; D perhaps matches TRBD1 (6 bases). Trimming took 5 bases from V and 1 from J, leaving 11 bases between them. CDR1 and CDR2 from the germline V gene are MGHRA and YSYEKL. This CDR3 is 14 amino acids long. The CDR3 DNA follows: TGCGCCAGCAGCGCACAGGGTTCGAACACTGAAGCTTTCTTT. Amino acid sequence: CASSAQGSNTEAFF.